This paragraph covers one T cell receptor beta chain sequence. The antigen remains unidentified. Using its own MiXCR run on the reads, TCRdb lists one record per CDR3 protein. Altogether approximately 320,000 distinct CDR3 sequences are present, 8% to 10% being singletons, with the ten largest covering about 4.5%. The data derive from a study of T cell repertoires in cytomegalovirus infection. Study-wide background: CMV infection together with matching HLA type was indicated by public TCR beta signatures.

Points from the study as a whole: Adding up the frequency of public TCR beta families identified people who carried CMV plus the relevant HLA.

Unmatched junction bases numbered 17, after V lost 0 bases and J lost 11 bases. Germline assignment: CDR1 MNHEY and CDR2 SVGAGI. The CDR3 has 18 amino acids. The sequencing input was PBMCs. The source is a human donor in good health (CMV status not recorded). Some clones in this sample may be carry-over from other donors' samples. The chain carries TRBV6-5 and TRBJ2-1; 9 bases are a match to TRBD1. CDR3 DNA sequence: TGTGCCAGCAGTTACTCAAGGGGCCTCGGGACAGGGCTAAAAAAGCAGTTCTTC. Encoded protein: CASSYSRGLGTGLKKQFF.